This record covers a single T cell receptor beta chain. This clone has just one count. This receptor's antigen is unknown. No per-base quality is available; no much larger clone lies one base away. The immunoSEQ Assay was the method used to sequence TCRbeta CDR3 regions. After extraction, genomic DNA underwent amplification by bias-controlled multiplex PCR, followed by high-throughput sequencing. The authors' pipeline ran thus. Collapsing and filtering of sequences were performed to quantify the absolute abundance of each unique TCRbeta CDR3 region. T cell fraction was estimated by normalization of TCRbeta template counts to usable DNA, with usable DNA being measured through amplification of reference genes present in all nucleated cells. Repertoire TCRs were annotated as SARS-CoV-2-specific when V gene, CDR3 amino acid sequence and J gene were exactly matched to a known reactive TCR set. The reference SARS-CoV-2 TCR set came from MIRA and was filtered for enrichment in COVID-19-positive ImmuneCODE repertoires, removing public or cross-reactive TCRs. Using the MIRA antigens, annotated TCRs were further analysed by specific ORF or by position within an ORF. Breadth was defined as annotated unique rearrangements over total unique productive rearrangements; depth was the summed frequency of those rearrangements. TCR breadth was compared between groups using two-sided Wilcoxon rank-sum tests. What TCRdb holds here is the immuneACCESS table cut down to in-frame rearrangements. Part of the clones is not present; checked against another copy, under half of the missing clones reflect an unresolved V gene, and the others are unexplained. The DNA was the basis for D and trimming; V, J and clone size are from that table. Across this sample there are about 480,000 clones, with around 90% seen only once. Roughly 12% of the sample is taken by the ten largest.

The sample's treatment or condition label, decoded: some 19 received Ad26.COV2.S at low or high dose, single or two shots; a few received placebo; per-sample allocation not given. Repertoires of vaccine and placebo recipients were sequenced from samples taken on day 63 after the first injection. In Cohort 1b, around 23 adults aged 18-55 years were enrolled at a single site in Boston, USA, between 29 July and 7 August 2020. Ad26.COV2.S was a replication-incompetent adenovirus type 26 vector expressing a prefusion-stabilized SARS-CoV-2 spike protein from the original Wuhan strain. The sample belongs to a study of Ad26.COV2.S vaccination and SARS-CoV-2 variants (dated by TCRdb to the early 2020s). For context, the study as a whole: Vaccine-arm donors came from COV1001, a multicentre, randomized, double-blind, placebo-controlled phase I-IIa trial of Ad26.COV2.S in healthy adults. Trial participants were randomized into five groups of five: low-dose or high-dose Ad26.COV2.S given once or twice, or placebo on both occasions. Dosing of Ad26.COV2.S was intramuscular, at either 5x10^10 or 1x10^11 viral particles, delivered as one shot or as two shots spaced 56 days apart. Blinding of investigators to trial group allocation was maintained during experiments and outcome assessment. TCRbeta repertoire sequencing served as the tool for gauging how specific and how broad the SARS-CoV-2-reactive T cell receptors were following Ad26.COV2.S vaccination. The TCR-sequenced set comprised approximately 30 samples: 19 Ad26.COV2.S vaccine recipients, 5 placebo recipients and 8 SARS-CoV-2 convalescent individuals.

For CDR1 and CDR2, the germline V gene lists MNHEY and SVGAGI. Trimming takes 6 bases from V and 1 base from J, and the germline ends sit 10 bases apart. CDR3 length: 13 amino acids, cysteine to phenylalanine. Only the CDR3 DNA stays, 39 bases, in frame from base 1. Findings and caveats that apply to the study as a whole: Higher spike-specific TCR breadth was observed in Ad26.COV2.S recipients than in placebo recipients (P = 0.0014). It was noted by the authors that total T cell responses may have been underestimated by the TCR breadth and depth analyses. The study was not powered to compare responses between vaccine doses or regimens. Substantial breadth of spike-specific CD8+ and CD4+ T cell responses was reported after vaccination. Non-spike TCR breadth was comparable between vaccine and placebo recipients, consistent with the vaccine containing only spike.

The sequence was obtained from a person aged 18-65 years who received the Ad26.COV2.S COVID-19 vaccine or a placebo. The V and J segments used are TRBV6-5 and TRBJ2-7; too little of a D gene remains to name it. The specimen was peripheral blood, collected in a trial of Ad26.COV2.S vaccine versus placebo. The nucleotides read TGTGCCAGCAGCCGCCTCTGGTCCTACGAGCAGTACTTC. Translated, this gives CASSRLWSYEQYF.